A single sample gave rise to the 2 T cell receptor beta chains below, sequenced in a study of spatial heterogeneity in lung cancer. TCRdb ran MiXCR on the 5' RACE reads and lists one entry per CDR3 protein. The data show approximately 90,000 distinct CDR3 sequences, roughly 9.5% seen once. Indicated time point: sample taken at primary tumor resection. Whole RNA from tumor, nontumor lung or frozen PBMC was sequenced unsorted. Sequenced here: PBMCs, sampled at surgery. The receptors originated from a male donor with early-stage non-small cell lung cancer.

With regard to this clonotype: At one boundary the junction diverges from the germline segment, which might be a read error. The CDR3 loop reads CVTSSLGLAGAREQFF. As DNA, the CDR3 is TGTGTCACCAGCAGTCTGGGACTAGCGGGGGCTCGGGAGCAGTTCTTC. The V call is TRBV15, the J call TRBJ2-1; 14 bases agree with TRBD2. CDR1 is LNHNV and CDR2 is YYDKDF in the germline V gene (reference sequence). This CDR3 has 16 residues.

The CDR3 DNA is TGTGCCCTCGGGGGGGAAACAGATACGCAGTATTTT. It codes for CALGGETDTQYF. The V gene is TRBV6-1, the J gene TRBJ2-3; 8 bases map to TRBD2. Germline trimming cut 11 bases from V and 3 bases from J; bases unmatched to any gene: 4. From germline, CDR1 is MNHNS and CDR2 SASEGT. The CDR3 consists of 12 residues.